This record looks at one T cell receptor (beta chain) sequence and its context. Its antigen is currently not known. It has no much larger one-base neighbor in the sample; base qualities were not kept. This sample was included in a study of blood T cell repertoires in COVID-19 (dated by TCRdb to the early 2020s). For context, the study as a whole: Samples covering the acute and convalescent phases of COVID-19 were provided by collaborators in the United States, Italy and Spain. The prospective study material was composed of cDNA or gDNA derived from T cells, B-cell-depleted T cells, or PBMCs. The dataset comprised deeply sampled blood TCRbeta repertoires from subjects exposed to, actively infected with, or recovered from COVID-19. The repertoires were released in a freely available public database meant as a resource for research on the immune response to SARS-CoV-2. The samples were drawn from two sources: the first 160 participants of the ongoing ImmuneRACE study, and 1,254 subjects contributed by 6 global collaborators. Nearly every sample came with metadata listing a de-identified subject ID, COVID-19 status, age in years and sex. HLA class I and class II types, where available, came from metadata supplied by the sample provider rather than from assay-based typing. Findings and caveats that apply to the study as a whole: The quantity of clinical and demographic metadata differed by source and by participant and was supplied without curation.

The CDR3 sequence holds 14 residues, the cysteine and phenylalanine included. Left in the record is the CDR3 DNA by itself, 42 bases read in frame from the first base. Reading the germline V gene gives CDR1 SGHRS and CDR2 YFSETQ. After removal of 3 bases from V and 2 bases from J, the junction retains 4 bases not matched to a gene. Each collaborating institution followed its own protocols to collect whole blood in K2EDTA tubes. For TCRbeta analysis, collaborator samples were shipped as frozen whole blood, as isolated PBMCs, or as DNA extracted from either sample type. TCRbeta CDR3 regions were amplified from genomic DNA using the immunoSEQ Assay, a bias-controlled multiplex PCR. The authors' analysis ran thus. The number of nucleated cells in each sample was estimated by amplification of reference gene primers within the assay. Sequence reads were collapsed and filtered to measure the absolute abundance of every unique TCRbeta CDR3 rearrangement. For each sample, productive Simpson clonality was calculated as the square root of Simpson's diversity index over productive rearrangements. TCRdb's version of the immuneACCESS table is confined to in-frame rearrangements and falls short of the full clone set. An unresolved V gene accounts for under half of the shortfall where checked; the remainder is of unknown origin. The V and J calls and clone size come from that table; D and trimming were worked out from the DNA. This sample is represented by some 98,000 clones; 75% to 85% of them were singletons. 15% to 20% of the sample goes to the ten largest clones.

The material sequenced was peripheral blood. This receptor was obtained from a human donor in a cohort sampled during active COVID-19. Here the chain combines TRBV5-1 and TRBJ1-1, with 7 middle bases fitting TRBD1. The nucleotide sequence is given as TGCGCCAGCAGCTACGGACAGGCAAACACTGAAGCTTTCTTT. It specifies CASSYGQANTEAFF.